The sequence of this T cell receptor (beta chain) was determined in a study of T-cell reconstitution after alpha-beta-depleted transplantation in children. Study results and caveats: Most T-cell counts and diversity one year after the transplant came from T cells that were newly produced.

Regarding this clonotype: Its antigen remains unidentified.

Trimming took off 1 base at V and 7 bases at J, with 8 bases between the two ends. Per germline, CDR1 LGHDT and CDR2 YNNKEL (reference sequence). The CDR3 sequence is 13 residues long. The library targeted TCRbeta and was prepared with unique molecular identifiers. TCRdb re-called the PCR reads with MiXCR, one entry per CDR3 protein. The data contain fewer than 250,000 distinct CDR3 sequences, roughly 18% of them singletons. The sequenced sample was PBMCs, mostly from graft donor cells, obtained 360 days after TCRalphabeta/CD19-depleted stem cell transplant. J is TRBJ2-1 and V is TRBV3-1; D is unclear. The TCR sequence derives from a male patient between 2 and 9 years old who had a stem cell transplant for acute lymphoblastic leukemia, so the T cells may come from the graft donor. In DNA, the CDR3 is TGTGCCAGCAGCCAAGTCGAGAATAATGAGCAGTTCTTC. This encodes CASSQVENNEQFF.